This TCR beta chain was documented in a study of T cell repertoires in cytomegalovirus infection. Study context: Based on public TCR beta signatures, there were indications of CMV infection and of a matching HLA type.

Whole-study results and caveats: It was HLA-C-restricted CMV-specific TCR beta clonotypes that dominated the response ex vivo.

TCRdb reanalysed the reads using MiXCR and keeps one entry per CDR3 protein. In the table there are some 350,000 distinct CDR3 sequences, about a sixth of which are singletons. This clonotype was seen at least ten times. Its antigen is not identified. CDR3 length: 15 amino acids. Trimming shortened V by 6 bases and J by 0 bases, and 12 bases separated the two germline ends. The chain is built from TRBV12-3 or TRBV12-4 and TRBJ1-3, with D perhaps TRBD1 (5 bases). The specimen was PBMCs. This receptor was taken from a human donor in good health (CMV status not recorded). Some clones in this sample may be carry-over from other donors' samples. The CDR3: CASSPDTSSGNTIYF. CDR3 bases: TGTGCCAGCAGCCCGGACACGAGCTCTGGAAACACCATATATTTT.